The 21 T cell receptor beta chains presented below share a single source sample, sequenced in a study of kidney transplant recipient with SARS-CoV-2 infection. TCRdb reprocessed the reads with MiXCR, giving one entry per CDR3 protein. Found here are 200,000 to 300,000 distinct CDR3 sequences, 29% of them singletons; the top ten hold roughly 7%. The input for sequencing was a blood sample, taken at baseline and between days 110 and 120 from a kidney transplant recipient. All receptors come from a young adult male patient who had COVID-19 and was a kidney transplant recipient. Some T cells may originate from the graft donor.

This clonotype was seen at least ten times. The chain joins TRBV19 to TRBJ2-1; perhaps TRBD2 as D (5 bases). Per the germline V gene, CDR1 is LNHDA and CDR2 is SQIVND (reference sequence). The ends were cut back, 7 bases at V and 6 bases at J, with 22 bases in the middle. The length of the CDR3 is 16 residues. CDR3 sequence: CASTPVAESAANEQFF. The CDR3 DNA reads as TGTGCCAGTACCCCTGTCGCTGAGTCAGCGGCCAATGAGCAGTTCTTC.

Comment on this clonotype: A much more abundant neighbour one base away suggests this may be a read error. This chain uses TRBV20-1 with TRBJ2-2; perhaps TRBD2 as D (6 bases). The CDR3 runs to 13 residues. Germline CDR1 reads DFQATT; CDR2 reads SNEGSKA (reference sequence). The CDR3 nucleotides read TGCAGTGCTAGAGGACTTTACACCGGGGGGCTGTTTTTT. The encoded protein is CSARGLYTGGLFF.

This clonotype was counted at least ten times. This chain uses TRBV14 with TRBJ1-2; a weak D match, TRBD1 (5 bases). Germline CDR1 SGHDN, CDR2 FVKESK. The germline V and J ends were trimmed by 0 bases and 6 bases, with 17 bases remaining between them. CDR3 length: 16 residues. The CDR3 reads CASSQDYGAQGHGYTF. In DNA form, the CDR3 reads TGTGCCAGCAGCCAAGATTACGGTGCCCAGGGACATGGCTACACCTTC.

The table lists this clonotype with many counts. V is TRBV5-5 and J is TRBJ1-1; D is unresolved. With 2 bases removed from V and 1 base from J, the gap between germline ends came to 6 bases. The CDR3 runs 13 residues. The germline V gene encodes CDR1 SGHKS and CDR2 YYEKEE (reference sequence). The CDR3 loop is CASSFAWNTEAFF. CDR3 nucleotides: TGTGCCAGCAGCTTCGCATGGAACACTGAAGCTTTCTTT.

The sample holds a few counts of this clonotype. The rearrangement joins TRBV5-1 to TRBJ2-5; the D is unclear. The germline V gene has CDR1 SGHRS and CDR2 YFSETQ. CDR3 length equals 14 residues. V lost 7 bases to trimming and J lost 0 bases, with 13 bases between them. CDR3 residues: CASSFGQYQETQYF. In nucleotides, the CDR3 is TGCGCCAGCTCATTCGGGCAGTACCAAGAGACCCAGTACTTC.

This clonotype was detected only a few times. The rearrangement uses TRBV7-9 and TRBJ1-2; D is unresolved. Trimming stripped 5 bases from V and 4 bases from J, with 23 bases between. CDR3 length equals 17 residues. Germline CDR1 and CDR2: SEHNR and FQNEAQ (reference sequence). The CDR3 sequence: CASSLKAYHGKTYGYTF. Written as DNA, the CDR3 is TGTGCCAGCAGCCTAAAAGCATACCATGGAAAGACCTATGGCTACACCTTC.

In its sample, this clonotype was seen many times. The rearrangement uses TRBV19 and TRBJ1-2; a weak D match, TRBD1 (5 bases). Germline values: CDR1 LNHDA, CDR2 SQIVND (reference sequence). Trimming left V 6 bases short and J 3 bases short, with 11 bases between. CDR3 size: 13 residues. The chain's CDR3 is CASRDRGDYGYTF. The CDR3 DNA is TGTGCCAGTAGGGATCGGGGGGACTATGGCTACACCTTC.

Remarks on this clonotype: Given a much more abundant clone one base away, this may be a read error. The gene calls are TRBV5-1 and TRBJ2-7, with D possibly TRBD1 on 6 matching bases. V lost 2 bases to trimming and J lost 0 bases, with 9 bases between them. CDR1 is SGHRS and CDR2 is YFSETQ in the germline V gene. The CDR3 is made up of 14 amino acids. CDR3 sequence (DNA): TGCGCCAGCAGCTTTGCGGACAGCTCCTACGAGCAGTACTTC. Translation gives CASSFADSSYEQYF.

This clonotype was observed many times. This sequence joins TRBV29-1 and TRBJ2-5; no reliable D call. Germline CDR1 is SQVTM and CDR2 is ANQGSEA. There are 14 residues in the CDR3. V lost 0 bases and J lost 5, with 13 bases in between. CDR3 sequence (DNA): TGCAGCGTTGAAGATCGTGGTAAGGCTGAGACCCAGTACTTC. Protein sequence: CSVEDRGKAETQYF. The whole variable domain, remainder taken from reference TRBV29-1 and TRBJ2-5, is SAVISQKPSRDICQRGTSLTIQCQVDSQVTMMFWYRQQPGQSLTLIATANQGSEATYESGFVIDKFPISRPNLTFSTLTVSNMSPEDSSIYLCSVEDRGKAETQYFGPGTRLLVL.

This clonotype was detected many times. This chain uses TRBV7-9 with TRBJ1-4, with D unresolved. This CDR3 is built from 14 residues. From germline, CDR1 is SEHNR and CDR2 FQNEAQ (reference sequence). V was clipped by 3 bases and J by 8 bases, with 13 bases between them. DNA for the CDR3: TGTGCCAGCAGCTTCAGACGCAGTCAGGAAAAACTGTTTTTT. This encodes CASSFRRSQEKLFF.

V is TRBV2 and J is TRBJ2-3; D is undetermined. From germline, CDR1 is SNHLY and CDR2 FYNNEI. This CDR3 is built from 12 residues. Trimming took off 8 bases at V and 6 bases at J, with 12 bases between the two ends. CDR3 sequence (DNA): TGTGCCAGCGCTATGAAGTGGGATACGCAGTATTTT. This sequence encodes CASAMKWDTQYF.

At least ten counts were recorded for this clonotype. V and J are TRBV23-1 and TRBJ1-2; D is unresolved. TRBV23-1 is recorded as an ORF, its role being uncertain. Trimming stripped 5 bases from V and 4 bases from J, with 23 bases between. This CDR3 has 17 amino acids. CDR3 protein: CASSGIVLRRKTYGYTF. The DNA of the CDR3 is TGCGCCAGCAGTGGCATAGTGCTACGCAGAAAGACCTATGGCTACACCTTC.

This clonotype was recorded at least ten times. The CDR3 region has the DNA TGTGCCACCATCTCCTACAGGGGGCGCCGGGGCTACACCTTC. Its translation is CATISYRGRRGYTF. The V gene is TRBV24-1, the J gene TRBJ1-2; TRBD1 matches at 9 bases. The CDR3 sequence is 14 residues long. V was pared by 8 bases and J by 8 bases, with 11 bases of the junction left unmatched. Germline V gene data show CDR1 as KGHDR and CDR2 as SFDVKD.

This clonotype was counted many times. The chain links TRBV6-8 to TRBJ1-2; D uncertain. V lost 5 bases to trimming and J lost 4 bases, with 23 bases between them. Per germline, CDR1 MNHGY and CDR2 SAAAGT. The CDR3 length is 17 residues. The CDR3 nucleotides read TGTGCCAGCAGTAGTAGGCCACGCTCTAGAAAGACCTATGGCTACACCTTC. This codes for CASSSRPRSRKTYGYTF.

This clonotype was observed many times. The gene calls are TRBV20-1 and TRBJ2-5, with D perhaps matching TRBD1 or TRBD2 (6 bases each). This CDR3 is 11 amino acids long. Germline V gene sequence: CDR1 DFQATT, CDR2 SNEGSKA (reference sequence). V was cut by 6 bases and J by 7 bases, with 12 bases left in between. The CDR3: CSAGGHGTQYF. The CDR3 DNA reads TGCAGTGCCGGGGGCCACGGGACCCAGTACTTC.

The rearrangement links TRBV6-9 to TRBJ1-2; D gene uncertain. Per germline, CDR1 MNHGY and CDR2 SVAAGI. The CDR3 is 17 amino acids. Trimming removed 5 bases at V and 4 bases at J, with 23 bases between. This CDR3 is CASSGPQPYGKTYGYTF. The CDR3 bases are TGTGCCAGCAGTGGACCGCAGCCTTACGGAAAGACCTATGGCTACACCTTC.

The chain uses TRBV6-1 and TRBJ2-7; D is ambiguous. The CDR3 consists of 13 residues. Germline V gene sequence: CDR1 MNHNS, CDR2 SASEGT. V was shortened by 2 bases and J by 3 bases, with 8 bases between the two germline ends. As DNA, the CDR3 is TGTGCCAGCAGTGAACTGGCTAACTACGAGCAGTACTTC. Amino acids: CASSELANYEQYF.

This chain joins TRBV20-1 and TRBJ1-1, with D hard to call. The CDR3 is 13 residues long. The V gene lost 6 bases and the J gene lost 1 base, with 12 bases spanning the gap. Looked up from germline, CDR1 is DFQATT and CDR2 is SNEGSKA (reference sequence). CDR3 sequence reads: CSAALLKNTEAFF. In nucleotides, the CDR3 is TGCAGTGCAGCATTACTGAAGAACACTGAAGCTTTCTTT.

This clonotype was observed many times. The V gene is TRBV5-1, the J gene TRBJ2-7; possibly TRBD2 for D (6 bases). Trimming took 4 bases from V and 4 from J, leaving 9 bases between them. CDR3 size: 12 residues. CDR1 is SGHRS and CDR2 is YFSETQ in the germline V gene. The CDR3 coding sequence is TGCGCCAGCAGCCGGGAGTCTTACGAGCAGTACTTC. Protein product: CASSRESYEQYF.

Of note for this clonotype: A read error is possible here, since a much larger clone lies one base away. The J gene is TRBJ2-2, the V gene TRBV11-2, with TRBD2 as a possible D gene (5 bases). The CDR3 extends over 16 amino acids. Germline values: CDR1 SGHAT, CDR2 FQNNGV. Trimming left V 5 bases short and J 6 bases short, with 19 bases between. The CDR3 region is CASSRSPSLNAGELFF. The CDR3, as DNA: TGTGCCAGCAGCCGGTCCCCTAGCCTCAACGCCGGGGAGCTGTTTTTT.

There are many counts of this clonotype. The CDR3 protein is CSARPVSGNTIYF. CDR3 DNA: TGCAGTGCTAGACCCGTCTCTGGAAACACCATATATTTT. This chain joins TRBV20-1 and TRBJ1-3; D not certain. V lost 2 bases and J 0 bases, leaving 5 bases between the germline ends. Germline CDR1 reads DFQATT; CDR2 reads SNEGSKA (reference sequence). The CDR3 is 13 amino acids.